These T cell receptor beta chains were read from a single sample in a study of blood T cell repertoires in COVID-19. Repertoires were generated with immunoSEQ multiplex PCR, while TCRdb's copy carries only in-frame clones and drops some. Among under 300,000 clones listed, roughly nine tenths were seen once. Sequencing was carried out using peripheral blood. The receptors stem from a man in his sixties with acute or convalescent COVID-19. Both conserved end residues are part of each CDR3. The D gene is left open where the match is weak. Only part of the rows carry a size: once, few, many, or a class if the clone is expanded.

V gene	clone size	J gene	D gene	CDR3 DNA	CDR3 protein
TRBV27	.	TRBJ2-3	TRBD2	TGTGCCAGCAGTTTATTTGGGGGGACTAGCGGCTCTAGCACAGATACGCAGTATTTT	CASSLFGGTSGSSTDTQYF
TRBV5-5	.	TRBJ2-1	TRBD1	TGTGCCAGCAGTAGACAGGGAACCTACAATGAGCAGTTCTTC	CASSRQGTYNEQFF
TRBV4-2	.	TRBJ2-7	TRBD2	TGTGCCAGCAGCCAAGAAAGGGCGACTAGCGGGAGCTACGAGCAGTACTTC	CASSQERATSGSYEQYF
TRBV29-1	.	TRBJ1-2	TRBD1	TGCAGCGGGGGACAGGGCTTAAACTATGGCTACACCTTC	CSGGQGLNYGYTF
TRBV11-2	.	TRBJ2-1	TRBD2	TGTGCCAGCAGCCCGGGGCGGACTAGCGGGAGCGATGAGCAGTTCTTC	CASSPGRTSGSDEQFF
TRBV28	few	TRBJ2-1	TRBD2	TGTGCCAGCAGTTTATGGGCCGGCGGGAGTGACAATGAGCAGTTCTTC	CASSLWAGGSDNEQFF
TRBV27	.	TRBJ2-7	TRBD2	TGTGCCAGCAGCTCCCTGACTAGCGGGAGTAGCGAGCAGTACTTC	CASSSLTSGSSEQYF
TRBV2	once	TRBJ1-5	TRBD1	TGTGCCAGCAAGGCCGGGACAGGGCCTCAGCCCCAGCATTTT	CASKAGTGPQPQHF
TRBV7-8	.	TRBJ2-1	TRBD2	TGTGCCAGCAGCTTTTGGACTAGCGGCTCCTTAGTTGTAGGCTACAATGAGCAGTTCTTC	CASSFWTSGSLVVGYNEQFF
TRBV5-4	few	TRBJ2-7	TRBD2	TGTGCCAGCAGCATAACTAGCGGGAGCTCCTACGAGCAGTACTTC	CASSITSGSSYEQYF
TRBV15	.	TRBJ1-1	.	TGTGCCACCAGGGGCGGACAGCAGAACACTGAAGCTTTCTTT	CATRGGQQNTEAFF
TRBV30	.	TRBJ1-1	.	TGTGCCTGGAGTGGCACAGACACTGAAGCTTTCTTT	CAWSGTDTEAFF
TRBV6-1	.	TRBJ2-4	TRBD2	TGTGCCAGCAGTGTGAGAGGGGCGGGAGGGCTCGCCAAAAACATTCAGTACTTC	CASSVRGAGGLAKNIQYF
TRBV19	.	TRBJ1-5	TRBD1	TGTGCCAGTAGTATAGGCGGGACAGCCAACCCTTATAGCAATCAGCCCCAGCATTTT	CASSIGGTANPYSNQPQHF
TRBV15	.	TRBJ2-1	TRBD2	TGTGCCACCAGCAGAGATCGGGGGGGGGCTAGCGGACCCTACAATGAGCAGTTCTTC	CATSRDRGGASGPYNEQFF
TRBV21-1	.	TRBJ2-1	.	TGTGCCAGCAAGGACAGGGTCTCCTACAATGAGCAGTTCTTC	CASKDRVSYNEQFF
TRBV6-4	.	TRBJ2-2	TRBD2	TGTGCCAGCGGATCGACTAGCGGAGACACCGGGGAGCTGTTTTTT	CASGSTSGDTGELFF
TRBV9	once	TRBJ2-2	TRBD1	TGTGCCAGCAGCGTAGAACAGGGGGCGAGTTTCGGGATCTCTGGGGAGCTGTTTTTT	CASSVEQGASFGISGELFF
TRBV7-2	.	TRBJ2-3	TRBD2	TGTGCCAGCAGCTTAGCAGCGGGAGTGGCAGATACGCAGTATTTT	CASSLAAGVADTQYF
TRBV5-1	.	TRBJ2-7	.	TGCGCCAGCAGCTTGGGCGGGGCTACCTACGAGCAGTACTTC	CASSLGGATYEQYF
TRBV19	few	TRBJ2-2	TRBD1	TGTGCCAGTAGTTACAGGGGGCCGAACACCGGGGAGCTGTTTTTT	CASSYRGPNTGELFF
TRBV30	.	TRBJ1-2	.	TGTGCCTGGAGTGGGACAGCCTATGGCTACACCTTC	CAWSGTAYGYTF
TRBV7-9	.	TRBJ1-2	TRBD1	TGTGCCAGCAGCCAAGGACAGGTGGGAGGCTACACCTTC	CASSQGQVGGYTF
TRBV9	.	TRBJ2-3	TRBD1	TGTGCCAGCAGCGTCTCAACACCGGGACAGGGCCTGGCAGATACGCAGTATTTT	CASSVSTPGQGLADTQYF
TRBV9	.	TRBJ2-2	TRBD2	TGTGCCAGCAGCGTAGTACTAGCGGGAGCCGGGGAGCTGTTTTTT	CASSVVLAGAGELFF
TRBV27	.	TRBJ2-7	TRBD1	TGTGCCAGCACTCGGACAGGGGGAACCTACGAGCAGTACTTC	CASTRTGGTYEQYF
TRBV10-3	few	TRBJ2-7	.	TGTGCCATCAGTGGCGGGACCCGAGGGCGCGAGCAGTACTTC	CAISGGTRGREQYF
TRBV28	once	TRBJ2-7	TRBD1	TGTGCCAGCAGTTTAGGGACAGGGGGTCTGTACGAGCAGTACTTC	CASSLGTGGLYEQYF
TRBV25-1	.	TRBJ2-5	.	TGTGCCAGCAGTGAATGGAGGGAAGAGACCCAGTACTTC	CASSEWREETQYF
TRBV7-9	.	TRBJ2-5	.	TGTGCCAGCAGCAACACAGGGTTTTCAGAGACCCAGTACTTC	CASSNTGFSETQYF
TRBV6-2/TRBV6-3	.	TRBJ1-1	.	TGTGCCAGCAGTGCACAGGTGAACACTGAAGCTTTCTTT	CASSAQVNTEAFF
TRBV6-1	.	TRBJ1-1	TRBD1	TGTGCCAGCAGTGAACCCAGAATGAGGCCGGGACAGGGGATGAACACTGAAGCTTTCTTT	CASSEPRMRPGQGMNTEAFF
TRBV28	once	TRBJ1-6	.	TGTGCCAGCAGTTTTCGGCGCATAGGCGGCTCACCCCTCCACTTT	CASSFRRIGGSPLHF
TRBV28	.	TRBJ1-5	.	TGTGCCAGCAGGGCACAGGGCGGCAATCAGCCCCAGCATTTT	CASRAQGGNQPQHF
TRBV24-1	.	TRBJ1-2	TRBD1	TGTGCCACCAGTGATTTGACAGGGGACGTTCTTAACTATGGCTACACCTTC	CATSDLTGDVLNYGYTF
TRBV6-5	.	TRBJ1-3	.	TGTGCCACATACAGGGACGAGGGAAACACCATATATTTT	CATYRDEGNTIYF
TRBV7-2	.	TRBJ2-5	.	TGTGCCAGCAGCTTAGAGTCTGTAGAGGTGTCCCAGTACTTC	CASSLESVEVSQYF
TRBV19	.	TRBJ2-2	.	TGTGCCAGTAGTTTTCAGGGAAGAAGCACCGGGGAGCTGTTTTTT	CASSFQGRSTGELFF
TRBV3-1/TRBV3-2	.	TRBJ2-1	.	TGTGCCAGCAGCCAAGCAAGGACTACCTACAATGAGCAGTTCTTC	CASSQARTTYNEQFF
TRBV7-3	.	TRBJ1-2	TRBD1	TGTGCCAGCAGCTCCCCGGGACAGGGGGAGTCTGGCTACACCTTC	CASSSPGQGESGYTF
TRBV30	.	TRBJ1-1	.	TGTGCCTGGAGTGTATACGGGAACACTGAAGCTTTCTTT	CAWSVYGNTEAFF
TRBV18	.	TRBJ2-1	TRBD2	TGTGCCAGCTCGCTTTCCGGAGGCATAACTAGCGGCAATGAGCAGTTCTTC	CASSLSGGITSGNEQFF